Below, 10 T cell receptor beta chains from the same sample are listed, as sequenced in a study of TIL therapy for anti-PD-1-resistant metastatic lung cancer. Time point in this sample: pre-treatment sample, taken before nivolumab and TIL therapy. The immunoSEQ assay was v3. Clones were sequenced by immunoSEQ multiplex PCR, and TCRdb holds only the in-frame ones, with some missing. This table has 18,000 or so clones, about 80% appearing once. Sequences were derived from blood, sampled at baseline. The receptors were sampled from a person between 25 and 80 years old with non-small cell lung cancer.

The rearrangement uses TRBV9 and TRBJ2-7; 12 bases line up with TRBD2. Germline V gives CDR1 SGDLS, CDR2 YYNGEE. The CDR3 runs 14 residues. The V and J ends lost 2 bases and 5 bases, in that order; junction bases with no gene match: 2. The CDR3 region has the DNA TGTGCCAGCAGCGTGGGACTAGCGGGCCACGAGCAGTACTTC. Amino acids: CASSVGLAGHEQYF.

The chain has TRBV4-2 and TRBJ1-2; TRBD1 is a possible D gene (6 bases). The V and J ends lost 4 bases and 7 bases respectively, with 25 bases between them. The CDR3 contains 17 residues. Germline lookup yields CDR1 LGHNA and CDR2 YNFKEQ. The CDR3: CASSPWVRTEETSGYTF. Written as DNA, the CDR3 is TGTGCCAGCAGCCCGTGGGTCAGGACAGAAGAGACTAGTGGCTACACCTTC.

The chain carries TRBV4-2 and TRBJ2-7; D perhaps matches TRBD2 (5 bases). The V gene's germline CDR1 is LGHNA and CDR2 YNFKEQ. Between the trimmed V and J ends, which lost 1 base and 6 bases, there was a span of 10 bases. The CDR3 contains 13 residues. CDR3: CASSQVSEAEQYF. In DNA form, the CDR3 reads TGTGCCAGCAGCCAAGTCTCGGAGGCCGAGCAGTACTTC.

The chain is built from TRBV9 and TRBJ2-3; no clear D. V shed 6 bases and J shed 5 bases, with 16 bases lying between them. Germline V gene lookup returns CDR1 SGDLS and CDR2 YYNGEE. The CDR3 loop spans 14 amino acids. As DNA, the CDR3 is TGTGCCAGCAATTCAGGCTTCCTAGGAGATACGCAGTATTTT. It codes for CASNSGFLGDTQYF.

The count of this clone is one. CDR3 amino acids: CASSLEGTPGQPQHF. DNA for the CDR3: TGCGCCAGCAGCTTGGAAGGGACTCCCGGTCAGCCCCAGCATTTT. The V gene is TRBV5-1, the J gene TRBJ1-5; D possibly corresponds to TRBD1 (5 bases). V lost 0 bases and J lost 6, with 13 bases in between. From germline, CDR1 is SGHRS and CDR2 YFSETQ. The CDR3 loop spans 15 amino acids.

This chain joins TRBV6-6 and TRBJ2-2, with a tentative D call TRBD2 (6 bases). The CDR3 loop spans 16 amino acids. The germline gives CDR1 MNHNY, CDR2 SVGAGI (reference sequence). V was shortened by 1 base and J by 0 bases, with 9 bases between the two germline ends. The CDR3 region has the DNA TGTGCCAGCAGTTACTTAGGCGGGACGAACACCGGGGAGCTGTTTTTT. It translates to CASSYLGGTNTGELFF.

In DNA, the CDR3 is TGCGCCAGCAGCCAAGATAGGGACAGGGAGCTGAACACTGAAGCTTTCTTT. Encoded protein: CASSQDRDRELNTEAFF. J is TRBJ1-1 and V is TRBV4-3; TRBD1 agrees at 9 bases. V lost 0 bases to trimming and J lost 0 bases; unmatched junction nucleotides: 5. Germline loops: CDR1 LGHNA, CDR2 YSLEER. The CDR3 loop spans 17 amino acids.

V usage is TRBV28 and J usage is TRBJ2-1, with a possible D match to TRBD1 (6 bases). Germline V lookup: CDR1 MDHEN, CDR2 SYDVKM. V lost 2 bases and J lost 1, with 9 bases in between. This CDR3 comprises 15 residues. The CDR3 DNA reads TGTGCCAGCAGTTTAGCAGGGGTTTCCTACAATGAGCAGTTCTTC. Translation: CASSLAGVSYNEQFF.

CDR3 sequence (DNA): TGTGCCTGGAGTAAGGTATCAGGGGTAGATCAGCCCCAGCATTTT. Encoded protein: CAWSKVSGVDQPQHF. This chain connects TRBV30 to TRBJ1-5, with D possibly TRBD1 on 6 matching bases. CDR1 GTSNPN and CDR2 SVGIG come from the germline V gene (reference sequence). There are 15 residues in the CDR3. Trimming left V 2 bases short and J 5 bases short, with 16 bases between.

V and J are TRBV7-2 and TRBJ1-1; 10 bases agree with TRBD1. Trimming removed 4 bases from V and 6 bases from J; junction bases left unmatched: 8. Germline CDR1 is SGHTA and CDR2 is FQGNSA. The CDR3 extends over 15 amino acids. The CDR3 DNA sequence: TGTGCCAGCAGCTCCAGACAGGGGGCGGTCTCTGAAGCTTTCTTT. This sequence encodes CASSSRQGAVSEAFF.